This entry lists 6 T cell receptor beta chains sequenced from one sample in a study of blood T cell repertoires in COVID-19. The table came from immunoSEQ multiplex PCR; TCRdb's copy has only in-frame clones and leaves some out. Of about 150,000 clones listed, roughly 85% are singletons. Sequenced input: peripheral blood. These receptors were obtained from a woman aged 55-69 years with COVID-19, enrolled during active disease.

V usage is TRBV4-3 and J usage is TRBJ2-5, with 8 bases fitting TRBD1. The trim removed 3 bases at V and 6 bases at J, leaving 9 bases unmatched. Germline assignment: CDR1 LGHNA and CDR2 YSLEER. The CDR3 spans 15 residues. In nucleotides, the CDR3 is TGCGCCAGCAGCCAGGAAAGGAGCAGGGGGCAGACCCAGTACTTC. It specifies CASSQERSRGQTQYF.

The genes are TRBV4-1 and TRBJ2-3, with TRBD2 identical over 9 bases. V lost 4 bases to trimming and J lost 3 bases; unmatched junction nucleotides: 8. The CDR3 extends over 16 amino acids. The V gene's germline CDR1 is MGHRA and CDR2 YSYEKL. The CDR3 DNA is TGCGCCAGCAGCCCTCTGGGACTAGCAGAAACAGATACGCAGTATTTT. Its translation is CASSPLGLAETDTQYF.

The V and J genes are TRBV3-1 (or the pseudogene TRBV3-2) and TRBJ2-1; the D is unclear. Trimming took 0 bases from V and 8 from J, leaving 17 bases between them. The V gene's germline CDR1 is LGHDT and CDR2 YNNKEL (reference sequence). This CDR3 is 16 amino acids long. The CDR3 sequence: CASSQDLLPLKYEQFF. The CDR3 coding sequence is TGTGCCAGCAGCCAAGATTTACTACCTCTTAAGTATGAGCAGTTCTTC.

This chain connects TRBV6-1 to TRBJ2-7, with 8 bases lining up with TRBD1. Germline V gene lookup returns CDR1 MNHNS and CDR2 SASEGT. The trim removed 0 bases at V and 3 bases at J, leaving 7 bases unmatched. This CDR3 spans 16 amino acids. The CDR3 DNA is TGTGCCAGCAGTGAAGCGTGGACAGGGCTAAACTACGAGCAGTACTTC. This codes for CASSEAWTGLNYEQYF.

The chain couples TRBV30 to TRBJ2-1; tentatively, D is TRBD1 (5 bases). Germline lookup yields CDR1 GTSNPN and CDR2 SVGIG (reference sequence). CDR3 length: 13 residues. The V and J ends lost 2 bases and 8 bases respectively, with 13 bases between them. The CDR3 DNA reads as TGTGCCTGGAGTCAGGGTAGATGGGATGAGCAGTTCTTC. As protein: CAWSQGRWDEQFF.

This rearrangement joins TRBV12-3 or TRBV12-4 to TRBJ1-1; 7 bases line up with TRBD1. V lost 7 bases and J lost 6; bases outside the gene matches: 5. The CDR3 loop spans 12 amino acids. Here the CDR3 reads CASTQGGPEAFF. The CDR3 DNA reads as TGTGCCAGCACCCAAGGGGGCCCTGAAGCTTTCTTT.